This TCR beta chain was obtained from a study of T cell repertoires in cytomegalovirus infection. For the study at large: Selected CMV epitopes included recently identified HLA-C-restricted ones as well as well-studied HLA-B-restricted ones. The public TCR beta signatures pointed to both CMV infection and matching HLA type.

Details on this clonotype: Its antigen is not identified.

Germline values: CDR1 MNHEY, CDR2 SVGAGI. The CDR3 has 11 residues. Trimming left V 2 bases short and J 8 bases short, with 5 bases between. Overall study results and limits: Of the TCR beta families, the public ones yielded a cumulative frequency that identified carriers of CMV plus the relevant HLA. There were HLA-C-restricted CMV-specific TCR beta clonotypes dominating the ex vivo response.

A single record per CDR3 protein comes from TCRdb applying MiXCR to the reads. The sample holds roughly 920,000 distinct CDR3 sequences, 30% to 40% seen once. The source is a human donor in good health (CMV status not recorded). Some clones in this sample may be carry-over from other donors' samples. The chain joins TRBV6-5 to TRBJ2-3, with D uncertain. The source material was cultured CD8+ T cells from PBMCs, sampled from culture after CMV antigen stimulation. The CDR3 reads CASSYLGTQYF. DNA for the CDR3: TGTGCCAGCAGTTACCTCGGTACGCAGTATTTT.